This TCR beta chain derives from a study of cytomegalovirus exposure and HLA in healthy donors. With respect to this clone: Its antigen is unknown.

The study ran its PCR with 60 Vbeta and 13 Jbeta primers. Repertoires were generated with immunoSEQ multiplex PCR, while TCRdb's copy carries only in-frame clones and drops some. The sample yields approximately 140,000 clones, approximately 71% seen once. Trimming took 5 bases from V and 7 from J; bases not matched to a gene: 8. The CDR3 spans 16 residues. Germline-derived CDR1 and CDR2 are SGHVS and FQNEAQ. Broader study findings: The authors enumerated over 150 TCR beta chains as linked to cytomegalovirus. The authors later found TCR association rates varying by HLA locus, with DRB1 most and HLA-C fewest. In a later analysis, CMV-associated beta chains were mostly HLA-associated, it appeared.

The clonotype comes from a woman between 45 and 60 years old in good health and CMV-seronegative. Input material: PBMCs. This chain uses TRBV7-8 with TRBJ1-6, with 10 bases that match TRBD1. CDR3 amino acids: CASSQGQGLKNSPLHF. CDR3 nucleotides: TGTGCCAGCAGCCAGGGACAGGGGTTAAAGAATTCACCCCTCCACTTT. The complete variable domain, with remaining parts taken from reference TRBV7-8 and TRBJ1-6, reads GAGVSQSPRYKVAKRGQDVALRCDPISGHVSLFWYQQALGQGPEFLTYFQNEAQLDKSGLPSDRFFAERPEGSVSTLKIQRTQQEDSAVYLCASSQGQGLKNSPLHFGNGTRLTVT.